Below, one TCR beta chain is given with its context. Its antigen is not identified. The data were taken from a study of T-cell memory formation after mild COVID-19. Findings of the study overall: Mostly located in CM and EM were contracting CD4+ clones, with contracting CD8+ clones located in EMRA.

Per the germline V gene, CDR1 is MGHRA and CDR2 is YSYEKL. This CDR3 is 16 amino acids long. V dropped 3 bases and J dropped 3; count of bases not matched to a gene: 7. After 5'RACE with constant-segment primers, TCR alpha and TCR beta cDNA libraries carrying sample barcodes and UMIs were obtained. TCRdb re-analysed the 5' RACE reads in MiXCR, keeping a single row per CDR3 protein. The sample shows about 320,000 distinct CDR3 sequences, roughly an eighth of them seen only once. Sequencing used PBMCs or a T cell subset sorted from them (not recorded which). The TCR comes from a man aged 18 to 30 who had mild COVID-19 (a few samples of this study predate the infection). Cell type and time point are not known. V and J are TRBV4-1 and TRBJ2-3; 9 bases align to TRBD1. The CDR3 sequence is CASSHLGQGLTDTQYF. CDR3 DNA: TGCGCCAGCAGCCACCTCGGACAGGGGTTGACAGATACGCAGTATTTT.